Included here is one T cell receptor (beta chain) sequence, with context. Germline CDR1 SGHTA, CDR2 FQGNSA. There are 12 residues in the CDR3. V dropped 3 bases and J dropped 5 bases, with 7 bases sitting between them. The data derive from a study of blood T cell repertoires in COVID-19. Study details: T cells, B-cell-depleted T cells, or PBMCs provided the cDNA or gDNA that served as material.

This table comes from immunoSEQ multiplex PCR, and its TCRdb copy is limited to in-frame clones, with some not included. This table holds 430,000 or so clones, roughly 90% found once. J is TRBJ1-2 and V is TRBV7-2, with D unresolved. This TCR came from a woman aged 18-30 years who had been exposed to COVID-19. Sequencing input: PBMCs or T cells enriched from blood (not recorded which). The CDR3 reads CASSFAGYGYTF. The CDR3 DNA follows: TGTGCCAGCAGCTTCGCCGGTTATGGCTACACCTTC.